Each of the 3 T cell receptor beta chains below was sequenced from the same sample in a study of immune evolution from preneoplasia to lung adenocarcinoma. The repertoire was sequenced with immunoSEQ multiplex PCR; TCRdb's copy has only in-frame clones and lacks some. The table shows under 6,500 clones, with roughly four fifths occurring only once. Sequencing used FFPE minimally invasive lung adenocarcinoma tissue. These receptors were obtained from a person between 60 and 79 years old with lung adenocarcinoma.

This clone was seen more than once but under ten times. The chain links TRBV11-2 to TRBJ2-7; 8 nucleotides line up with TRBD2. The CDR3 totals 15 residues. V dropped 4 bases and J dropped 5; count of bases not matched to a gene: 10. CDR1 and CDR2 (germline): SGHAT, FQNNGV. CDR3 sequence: CASSYLSGRTHEQYF. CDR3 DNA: TGTGCCAGCAGCTACCTAAGCGGGAGAACCCACGAGCAGTACTTC.

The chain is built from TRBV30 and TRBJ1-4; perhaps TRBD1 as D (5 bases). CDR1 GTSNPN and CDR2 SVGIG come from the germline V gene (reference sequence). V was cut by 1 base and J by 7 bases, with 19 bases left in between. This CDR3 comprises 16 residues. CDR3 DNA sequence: TGTGCCTGGAGTGAAAAAGGGACGATGATTACTGAAAAACTGTTTTTT. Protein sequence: CAWSEKGTMITEKLFF.

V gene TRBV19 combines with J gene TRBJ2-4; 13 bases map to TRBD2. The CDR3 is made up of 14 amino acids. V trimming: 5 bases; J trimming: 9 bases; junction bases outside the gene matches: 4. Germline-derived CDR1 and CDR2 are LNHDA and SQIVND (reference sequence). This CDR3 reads CASSSLAGGVIQYF. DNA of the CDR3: TGTGCCAGTAGTTCACTAGCGGGAGGGGTCATTCAGTACTTC. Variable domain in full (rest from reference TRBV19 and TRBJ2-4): DGGITQSPKYLFRKEGQNVTLSCEQNLNHDAMYWYRQDPGQGLRLIYYSQIVNDFQKGDIAEGYSVSREKKESFPLTVTSAQKNPTAFYLCASSSLAGGVIQYFGAGTRLSVL.